Below, 13 T cell receptor beta chains from the same sample are listed, as sequenced in a study of blood T cell repertoires in COVID-19. Repertoires were generated with immunoSEQ multiplex PCR, while TCRdb's copy carries only in-frame clones and drops some. The table includes 160,000 or so clones, about 86% detected once. The sample consisted of peripheral blood. These receptor sequences come from a woman aged 80 or over with acute or convalescent COVID-19.

This clone was recorded at least ten times. The chain links TRBV5-4 to TRBJ2-7; D is perhaps TRBD2 (5 bases). Trimming removed 3 bases at V and 6 bases at J, with 16 bases between. The CDR3 sequence is 14 residues long. The V gene's germline CDR1 is SGHNT and CDR2 YYREEE (reference sequence). CDR3 coding DNA: TGTGCCAGCAGCTCAAGCCCGACCCGGGGCGAGCAGTACTTC. This translates into CASSSSPTRGEQYF.

The rearrangement uses TRBV7-2 and TRBJ1-1; 7 bases are a match to TRBD1. CDR3 length: 15 residues. Germline lookup yields CDR1 SGHTA and CDR2 FQGNSA. With 6 bases clipped from V and 0 bases from J, the junction kept 7 bases outside the gene matches. Here the CDR3 reads CASRRQGGLNTEAFF. The CDR3 DNA follows: TGTGCCAGCAGAAGGCAGGGGGGCTTGAACACTGAAGCTTTCTTT. Complete variable domain (other parts from reference TRBV7-2 and TRBJ1-1): GAGVSQSPSNKVTEKGKDVELRCDPISGHTALYWYRQSLGQGLEFLIYFQGNSAPDKSGLPSDRFSAERTGGSVSTLTIQRTQQEDSAVYLCASRRQGGLNTEAFFGQGTRLTVV.

On this clone itself: The junction departs from germline at one end; a sequencing error may be responsible. The chain is built from TRBV7-3 and TRBJ2-2, with TRBD1 matching over 9 bases. The germline V gene encodes CDR1 SGHTA and CDR2 FQGTGA. The CDR3 runs to 18 residues. The CDR3 bases are TGTGCCAGCAGCGTAACGGACCCGGGACAGGGTTGGGCCGGGGAGCTGTTTTTT. Its protein is CASSVTDPGQGWAGELFF.

This rearrangement joins TRBV20-1 to TRBJ1-4; 8 bases fit TRBD1. Germline CDR1 DFQATT, CDR2 SNEGSKA (reference sequence). CDR3 length equals 14 residues. With V trimmed by 3 bases and J by 3 bases, 3 bases remained unmatched. CDR3 nucleotide sequence: TGCAGTGCTAGTCAGGGGGCGGCTAATGAAAAACTGTTTTTT. Translated, it gives CSASQGAANEKLFF.

CDR3 loop: CASSYQDAGSGNTIYF. The CDR3 DNA reads as TGTGCCAGCAGTTATCAGGACGCGGGCTCTGGAAACACCATATATTTT. This chain links TRBV6-5 with TRBJ1-3; D is undetermined. This CDR3 is built from 16 residues. The ends were cut back, 3 bases at V and 0 bases at J, with 12 bases in the middle. Germline V gene data show CDR1 as MNHEY and CDR2 as SVGAGI.

The gene calls are TRBV7-2 and TRBJ1-6; TRBD1 matches at 7 bases. The germline CDR1 and CDR2 sequences are SGHTA and FQGNSA. Losses at the gene ends were 3 bases for V and 6 bases for J; bases not matched to a gene: 5. The CDR3 extends over 15 amino acids. The CDR3: CASSFGHRGNSPLHF. CDR3 bases: TGTGCCAGCAGCTTCGGTCACAGGGGTAATTCACCCCTCCACTTT.

The sample holds a few counts of this clone. The chain employs TRBV6-6 and TRBJ1-5; D remains unclear. Looked up from germline, CDR1 is MNHNY and CDR2 is SVGAGI (reference sequence). The CDR3 extends over 14 amino acids. V shed 0 bases and J shed 7 bases, with 10 bases lying between them. CDR3 loop: CASSYSEGGQPQHF. The CDR3, as DNA: TGTGCCAGCAGTTACTCGGAGGGCGGGCAGCCCCAGCATTTT.

The V gene is TRBV28, the J gene TRBJ2-4; tentatively, D is TRBD1 (5 bases). The CDR3 is made up of 16 amino acids. V lost 5 bases to trimming and J lost 2 bases, with 16 bases between them. Germline V gene data show CDR1 as MDHEN and CDR2 as SYDVKM. The CDR3, as DNA: TGTGCCAGCAGTCCCCCAGGGTATCGGTCCAAAAACATTCAGTACTTC. Translated, it gives CASSPPGYRSKNIQYF.

The chain has TRBV3-1 (or the pseudogene TRBV3-2) and TRBJ2-1; 8 bases align to TRBD2. Losses at the gene ends were 4 bases for V and 5 bases for J; bases not matched to a gene: 10. CDR3 size: 16 residues. In germline, CDR1 is LGHDT, CDR2 YNNKEL (reference sequence). For the CDR3, the DNA is TGTGCCAGCAGCCCCCGACTAGCGATCCACCACAATGAGCAGTTCTTC. It yields the protein CASSPRLAIHHNEQFF.

The chain carries TRBV18 and TRBJ1-5; TRBD1 is a possible D gene (6 bases). The CDR3 extends over 11 amino acids. Germline CDR1 reads KGHSH; CDR2 reads LQKENI. Trimming left V 3 bases short and J 13 bases short, with 10 bases between. CDR3 residues: CASSPGTRQHF. DNA of the CDR3: TGTGCCAGCTCACCCGGGACAAGGCAGCATTTT.

The CDR3 DNA reads as TGCAGCGTTGGCTCCGGGACACTGAACACCGGGGAGCTGTTTTTT. Protein product: CSVGSGTLNTGELFF. The chain links TRBV29-1 to TRBJ2-2, with a possible D match to TRBD1 (6 bases). V was trimmed by 4 bases and J by 1 base, leaving 13 bases between them. The CDR3 extends over 15 amino acids. Germline V gene data show CDR1 as SQVTM and CDR2 as ANQGSEA.

The chain joins TRBV6-2 or TRBV6-3 to TRBJ2-5; 7 nucleotides line up with TRBD1. The CDR3 consists of 18 residues. Per germline, CDR1 MNHEY and CDR2 SVGEGT. Trimming took 2 bases from V and 5 from J; bases not matched to a gene: 17. This CDR3 reads CASSYPRTVDRVGETQYF. The CDR3 DNA follows: TGTGCCAGCAGTTACCCGAGAACCGTAGACAGGGTCGGGGAGACCCAGTACTTC.

This clone was seen once. The chain joins TRBV5-1 to TRBJ2-4; TRBD1 agrees at 11 bases. This CDR3 is built from 16 residues. The V gene end was trimmed by 2 bases and the J gene end by 6 bases; junction bases not matched to a gene: 7. Germline CDR1 reads SGHRS; CDR2 reads YFSETQ. The CDR3 protein is CASSLGTGGTGNIQYF. For the CDR3, the DNA is TGCGCCAGCAGCTTAGGGACAGGGGGTACGGGAAACATTCAGTACTTC.